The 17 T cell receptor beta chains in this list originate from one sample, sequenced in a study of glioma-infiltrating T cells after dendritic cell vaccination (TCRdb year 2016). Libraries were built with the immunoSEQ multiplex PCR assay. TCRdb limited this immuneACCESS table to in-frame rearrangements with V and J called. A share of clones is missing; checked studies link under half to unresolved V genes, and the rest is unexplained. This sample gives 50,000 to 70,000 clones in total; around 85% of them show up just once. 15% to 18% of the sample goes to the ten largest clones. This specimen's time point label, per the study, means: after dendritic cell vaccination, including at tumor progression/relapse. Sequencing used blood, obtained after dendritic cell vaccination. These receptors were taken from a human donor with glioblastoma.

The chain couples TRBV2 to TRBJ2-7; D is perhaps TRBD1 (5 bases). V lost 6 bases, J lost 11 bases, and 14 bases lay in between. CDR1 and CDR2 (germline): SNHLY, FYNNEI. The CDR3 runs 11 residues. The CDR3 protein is CASRMTEEKYF. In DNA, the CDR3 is TGTGCCAGCAGGATGACAGAGGAGAAGTACTTC.

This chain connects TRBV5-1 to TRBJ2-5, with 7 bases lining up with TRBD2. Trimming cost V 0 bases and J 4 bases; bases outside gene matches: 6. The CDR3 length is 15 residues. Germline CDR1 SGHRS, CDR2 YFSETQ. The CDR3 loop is CASSLERGRPETQYF. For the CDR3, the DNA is TGCGCCAGCAGCTTGGAGCGGGGTAGACCAGAGACCCAGTACTTC.

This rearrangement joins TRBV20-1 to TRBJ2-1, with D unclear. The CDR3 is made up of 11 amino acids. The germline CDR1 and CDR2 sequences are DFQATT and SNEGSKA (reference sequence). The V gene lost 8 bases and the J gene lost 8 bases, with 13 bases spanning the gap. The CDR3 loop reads CSFDRSDEQFF. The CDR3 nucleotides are TGCAGTTTTGACCGGAGCGATGAGCAGTTCTTC.

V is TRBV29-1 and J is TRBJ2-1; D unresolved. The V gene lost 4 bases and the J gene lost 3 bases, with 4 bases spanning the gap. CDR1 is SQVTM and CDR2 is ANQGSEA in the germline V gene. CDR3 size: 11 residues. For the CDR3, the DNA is TGCAGCGTTGTACTCTACAATGAGCAGTTCTTC. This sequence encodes CSVVLYNEQFF.

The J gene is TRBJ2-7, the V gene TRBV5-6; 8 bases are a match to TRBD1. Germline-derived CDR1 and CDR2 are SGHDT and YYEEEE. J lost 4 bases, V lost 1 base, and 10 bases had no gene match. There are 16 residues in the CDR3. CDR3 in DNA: TGTGCCAGCAGCTTGATTCTGGACAGGGCAAGATACGAGCAGTACTTC. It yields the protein CASSLILDRARYEQYF.

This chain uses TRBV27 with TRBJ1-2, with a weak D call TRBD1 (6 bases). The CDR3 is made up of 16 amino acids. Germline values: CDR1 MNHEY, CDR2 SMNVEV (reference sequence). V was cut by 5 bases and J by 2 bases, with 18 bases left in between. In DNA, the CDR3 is TGTGCCAGCAGTCCAACCACTGGACAGATCAACTATGGCTACACCTTC. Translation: CASSPTTGQINYGYTF.

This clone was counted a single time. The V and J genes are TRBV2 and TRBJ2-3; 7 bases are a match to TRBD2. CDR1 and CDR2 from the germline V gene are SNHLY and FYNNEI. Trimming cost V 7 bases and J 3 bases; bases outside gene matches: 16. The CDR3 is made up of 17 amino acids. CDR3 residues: CASIPRLERGNTDTQYF. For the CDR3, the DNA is TGTGCCAGCATTCCCCGTCTCGAGCGGGGAAATACAGATACGCAGTATTTT.

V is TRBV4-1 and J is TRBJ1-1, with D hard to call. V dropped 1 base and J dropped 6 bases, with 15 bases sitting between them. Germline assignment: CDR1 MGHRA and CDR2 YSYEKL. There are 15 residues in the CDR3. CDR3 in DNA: TGCGCCAGCAGCCAAGCCCCGGCAGGCGGGGCTGAAGCTTTCTTT. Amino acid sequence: CASSQAPAGGAEAFF.

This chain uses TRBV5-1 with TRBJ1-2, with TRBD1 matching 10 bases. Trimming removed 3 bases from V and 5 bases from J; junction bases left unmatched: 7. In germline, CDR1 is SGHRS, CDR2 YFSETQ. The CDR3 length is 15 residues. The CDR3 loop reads CASSSRQGASYGYTF. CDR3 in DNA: TGCGCCAGCAGCTCCCGACAGGGGGCCAGTTATGGCTACACCTTC.

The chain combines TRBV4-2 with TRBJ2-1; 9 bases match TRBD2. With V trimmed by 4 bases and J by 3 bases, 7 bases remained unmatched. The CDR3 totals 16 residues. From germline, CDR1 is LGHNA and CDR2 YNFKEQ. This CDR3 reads CASSLLAGFNYNEQFF. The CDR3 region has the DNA TGTGCCAGCAGCCTGCTAGCGGGGTTTAACTACAATGAGCAGTTCTTC.

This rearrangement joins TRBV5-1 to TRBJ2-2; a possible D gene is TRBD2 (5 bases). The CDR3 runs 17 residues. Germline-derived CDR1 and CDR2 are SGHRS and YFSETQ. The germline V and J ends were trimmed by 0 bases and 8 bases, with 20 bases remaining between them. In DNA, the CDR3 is TGCGCCAGCAGCTTGGTGGAGGCAGTTGCTAATATAGGGGAGCTGTTTTTT. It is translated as CASSLVEAVANIGELFF.

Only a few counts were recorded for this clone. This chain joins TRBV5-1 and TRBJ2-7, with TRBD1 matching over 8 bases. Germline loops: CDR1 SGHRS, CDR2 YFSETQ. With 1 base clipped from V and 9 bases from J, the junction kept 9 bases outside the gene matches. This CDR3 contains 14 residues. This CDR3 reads CASSLSGGGDVQYF. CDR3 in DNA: TGCGCCAGCAGCTTGTCAGGGGGCGGGGATGTGCAGTACTTC.

CDR3 amino acids: CATKDRSRTDTQYF. In DNA, the CDR3 is TGTGCCACGAAAGACAGGAGCCGCACAGATACGCAGTATTTT. The chain uses TRBV2 and TRBJ2-3; weak D call: TRBD1 (6 bases). Trimming took 10 bases from V and 1 from J, leaving 15 bases between them. Germline V gene sequence: CDR1 SNHLY, CDR2 FYNNEI. The CDR3 is made up of 14 amino acids.

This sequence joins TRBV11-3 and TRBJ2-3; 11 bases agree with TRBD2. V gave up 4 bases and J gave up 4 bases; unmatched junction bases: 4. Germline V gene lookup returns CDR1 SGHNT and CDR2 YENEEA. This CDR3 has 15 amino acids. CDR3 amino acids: CASSSLAGGPDTQYF. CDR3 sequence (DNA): TGTGCCAGCAGCTCCCTAGCGGGGGGCCCAGATACGCAGTATTTT.

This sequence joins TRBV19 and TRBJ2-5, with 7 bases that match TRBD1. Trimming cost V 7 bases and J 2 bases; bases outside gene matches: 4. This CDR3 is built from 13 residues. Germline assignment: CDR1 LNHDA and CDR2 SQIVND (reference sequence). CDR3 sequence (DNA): TGTGCCAGTACCTCGGGACAGCAAGAGACCCAGTACTTC. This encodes CASTSGQQETQYF.

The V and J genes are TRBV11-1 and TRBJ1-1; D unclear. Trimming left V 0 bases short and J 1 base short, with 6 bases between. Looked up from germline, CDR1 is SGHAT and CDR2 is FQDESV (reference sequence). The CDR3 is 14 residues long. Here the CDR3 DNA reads TGTGCCAGCAGCTTAGCATCGGGGAACACTGAAGCTTTCTTT. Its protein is CASSLASGNTEAFF.

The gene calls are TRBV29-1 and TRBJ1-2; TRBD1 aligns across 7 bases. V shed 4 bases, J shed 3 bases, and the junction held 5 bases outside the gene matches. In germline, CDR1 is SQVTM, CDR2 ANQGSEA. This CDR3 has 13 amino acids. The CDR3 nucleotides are TGCAGCGTTGTGGCCGGGACAGACTATGGCTACACCTTC. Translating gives CSVVAGTDYGYTF.